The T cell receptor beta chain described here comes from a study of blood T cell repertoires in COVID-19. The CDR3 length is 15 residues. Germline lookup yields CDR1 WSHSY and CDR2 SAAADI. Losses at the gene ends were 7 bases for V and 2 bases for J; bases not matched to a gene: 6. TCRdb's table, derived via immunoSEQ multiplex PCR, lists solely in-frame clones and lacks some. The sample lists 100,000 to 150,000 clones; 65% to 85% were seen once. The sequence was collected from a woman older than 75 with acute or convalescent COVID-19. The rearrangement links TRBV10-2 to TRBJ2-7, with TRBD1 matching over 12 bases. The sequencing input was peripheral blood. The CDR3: CASTYGTGGAYEQYF. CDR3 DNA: TGCGCCAGCACCTACGGGACAGGGGGCGCCTACGAGCAGTACTTC.